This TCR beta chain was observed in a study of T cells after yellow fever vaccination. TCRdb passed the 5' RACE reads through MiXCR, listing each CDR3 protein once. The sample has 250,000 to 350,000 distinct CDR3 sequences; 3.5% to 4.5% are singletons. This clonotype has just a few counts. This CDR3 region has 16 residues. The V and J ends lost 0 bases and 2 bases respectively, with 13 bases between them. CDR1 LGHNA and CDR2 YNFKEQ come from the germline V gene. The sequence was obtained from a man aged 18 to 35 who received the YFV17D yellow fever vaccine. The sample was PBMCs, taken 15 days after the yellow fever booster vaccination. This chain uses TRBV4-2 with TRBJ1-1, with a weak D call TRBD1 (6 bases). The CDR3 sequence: CASSQDPGGANTEAFF. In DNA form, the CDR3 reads TGTGCCAGCAGCCAAGATCCCGGGGGGGCCAACACTGAAGCTTTCTTT.